This is a list of T cell receptor beta chains from one sample in a study of cytomegalovirus exposure and HLA in healthy donors. Sequenced by immunoSEQ multiplex PCR; TCRdb stores in-frame clones only, minus some. The table includes 250,000 to 350,000 clones, roughly 80% detected once. Sequencing was done on a sample of PBMCs. Receptors originate from a girl aged 2 to 9 in good health and CMV-seronegative. CDR3s include the opening cysteine and the closing phenylalanine or tryptophan. D genes are given only for firm matches. The size entry is marked missing in some rows and otherwise reads once, few, many or a size class.

clone size,D gene,J gene,V gene,CDR3 protein,CDR3 DNA
NA,TRBD1,TRBJ2-1,TRBV6-1,CASSERDRISLSEQFF,TGTGCCAGCAGTGAACGGGACAGGATCAGCTTAAGTGAGCAGTTCTTC
once,NA,TRBJ2-2,TRBV27,CASISGGPAGELFF,TGTGCCAGCATTTCCGGGGGGCCAGCCGGGGAGCTGTTTTTT
once,NA,TRBJ1-1,TRBV27,CASSENRNLNTEAFF,TGTGCCAGCAGTGAGAACAGGAATCTGAACACTGAAGCTTTCTTT
NA,NA,TRBJ1-1,TRBV29-1,CSVESGDVSEAFF,TGCAGCGTTGAATCGGGGGACGTCTCTGAAGCTTTCTTT
few,NA,TRBJ1-1,TRBV27,CASSLSGRQPGAFF,TGTGCCAGCAGTTTATCCGGCCGACAACCTGGGGCTTTCTTT
NA,NA,TRBJ2-1,TRBV6-1,CASSDLPGYNEQFF,TGTGCCAGCAGTGATCTCCCCGGCTACAATGAGCAGTTCTTC
NA,TRBD2,TRBJ2-3,TRBV4-1,CASSPAELAGGRESTDTQYF,TGCGCCAGCAGCCCCGCCGAGCTAGCGGGAGGGCGTGAGAGCACAGATACGCAGTATTTT
NA,NA,TRBJ2-3,TRBV6-5,CASSSRVPTDTQYF,TGTGCCAGCAGTTCTCGGGTTCCCACAGATACGCAGTATTTT
NA,TRBD2,TRBJ2-1,TRBV19,CASSTSGPYNEQFF,TGTGCCAGTAGCACTAGCGGTCCCTACAATGAGCAGTTCTTC
NA,NA,TRBJ1-2,TRBV7-3,CASSPDFNYGYTF,TGTGCCAGCAGCCCTGACTTTAACTATGGCTACACCTTC
NA,TRBD2,TRBJ2-3,TRBV7-9,CASSLMTSGFSDTQYF,TGTGCCAGCAGCTTAATGACTAGCGGGTTCTCAGATACGCAGTATTTT
NA,NA,TRBJ1-5,TRBV7-9,CASSLKGGQPQHF,TGTGCCAGCAGCTTAAAGGGAGGTCAGCCCCAGCATTTT
NA,TRBD2,TRBJ2-3,TRBV28,CASSPAGTTDTQYF,TGTGCCAGCAGCCCAGCGGGGACCACAGATACGCAGTATTTT
few,TRBD2,TRBJ2-5,TRBV7-2,CASSLAGGQETQYF,TGTGCCAGCAGCTTAGCGGGGGGGCAAGAGACCCAGTACTTC
NA,NA,TRBJ2-3,TRBV15,CATSRSLVLPPSTDTQYF,TGTGCCACCAGCAGATCGCTAGTGTTACCTCCAAGCACAGATACGCAGTATTTT
NA,NA,TRBJ1-3,TRBV7-9,CASSLVSNSGNTIYF,TGTGCCAGCAGCTTAGTGTCAAACTCTGGAAACACCATATATTTT
NA,NA,TRBJ2-1,TRBV10-3,CAISESTRPGLGGDEQFF,TGTGCCATCAGTGAGTCGACCCGTCCGGGACTAGGGGGCGATGAGCAGTTCTTC
NA,NA,TRBJ2-1,TRBV28,CASRAETRQFF,TGTGCCAGCCGAGCGGAGACCCGCCAGTTCTTC
NA,TRBD2,TRBJ2-1,TRBV27,CASSRSGSPYNEQFF,TGTGCCAGCAGTCGGAGCGGGAGCCCATACAATGAGCAGTTCTTC
NA,NA,TRBJ2-7,TRBV6-6,CASELGPYEQYF,TGTGCCAGTGAACTAGGACCCTACGAGCAGTACTTC
NA,TRBD2,TRBJ2-7,TRBV2,CASSGGSNSYEQYF,TGTGCCAGCAGCGGGGGGTCAAACTCCTACGAGCAGTACTTC
NA,NA,TRBJ1-4,TRBV27,CASSQGTVENEKLFF,TGTGCCAGCAGTCAGGGGACGGTGGAGAATGAAAAACTGTTTTTT
NA,NA,TRBJ2-6,TRBV19,CASSIGRAGANVLTF,TGTGCCAGTAGTATAGGCAGGGCAGGGGCCAACGTCCTGACTTTC
NA,TRBD2,TRBJ2-7,TRBV18,CASSPPNSGRAYEQYF,TGTGCCAGCTCACCACCGAATAGCGGGAGGGCCTACGAGCAGTACTTC
NA,NA,TRBJ2-6,TRBV27,CASSLFSSSGYLSGANVLTF,TGTGCCAGCAGTTTATTTTCCTCCAGCGGGTATCTCTCTGGGGCCAACGTCCTGACTTTC
NA,NA,TRBJ2-4,TRBV19,CASSWTWDFSKNIQYF,TGTGCCAGTAGCTGGACCTGGGACTTCTCCAAAAACATTCAGTACTTC
NA,TRBD1,TRBJ1-1,TRBV30,CAWSERQGSLTEAFF,TGTGCCTGGAGTGAACGACAGGGGAGTCTCACTGAAGCTTTCTTT
NA,TRBD1,TRBJ1-2,TRBV29-1,CSVVPPSTGPKSYGYTF,TGCAGCGTTGTTCCCCCCTCGACAGGGCCTAAATCGTATGGCTACACCTTC
NA,NA,TRBJ1-5,TRBV2,CASSEANRDQPQHF,TGTGCCAGCAGTGAAGCGAACAGGGATCAGCCCCAGCATTTT
NA,TRBD1,TRBJ1-1,TRBV5-8,CASSQIAQGLNTEAFF,TGTGCCAGCAGCCAGATCGCACAGGGGCTGAACACTGAAGCTTTCTTT
NA,TRBD1,TRBJ1-2,TRBV7-9,CASSLSPTGEGYTF,TGTGCCAGCAGCCTGTCCCCGACAGGGGAGGGCTACACCTTC
few,NA,TRBJ2-2,TRBV6-4,CASSGSNTGELFF,TGTGCCAGCAGTGGCAGTAACACCGGGGAGCTGTTTTTT
NA,TRBD1,TRBJ1-4,TRBV2,CASSEIQGTSSDNEKLFF,TGTGCCAGCAGTGAAATACAGGGGACGTCCTCTGATAATGAAAAACTGTTTTTT
NA,NA,TRBJ2-7,TRBV6-5,CASTPPGRGTYEQYF,TGTGCCAGCACTCCCCCGGGACGGGGGACCTACGAGCAGTACTTC
NA,NA,TRBJ2-5,TRBV20-1,CSGEIGETQYF,TGCAGTGGGGAGATCGGGGAGACCCAGTACTTC
NA,NA,TRBJ2-1,TRBV28,CASVSSHEQFF,TGTGCCAGCGTTAGTAGCCATGAGCAGTTCTTC
NA,NA,TRBJ2-7,TRBV27,CASSKNIAGSTVYEQYF,TGTGCCAGCAGTAAAAATATCGCCGGATCGACAGTGTACGAGCAGTACTTC
NA,NA,TRBJ2-2,TRBV27,CASSSAGELFF,TGTGCCAGCAGTTCCGCCGGGGAGCTGTTTTTT
NA,TRBD1,TRBJ2-7,TRBV10-3,CAISETYGTGDYEQYF,TGTGCCATCAGTGAGACCTATGGGACAGGGGACTACGAGCAGTACTTC
once,TRBD1,TRBJ1-3,TRBV6-1,CASRLRDRGGNTIYF,TGTGCCAGCAGACTCCGGGACAGGGGTGGAAACACCATATATTTT
NA,NA,TRBJ2-7,TRBV25-1,CASTDGTYEQYF,TGTGCCAGCACGGACGGGACCTACGAGCAGTACTTC
NA,TRBD1,TRBJ2-5,TRBV27,CASRKGTVQSRGTQYF,TGTGCCAGCAGAAAGGGGACAGTTCAAAGCAGGGGGACCCAGTACTTC
NA,TRBD1,TRBJ1-1,TRBV18,CASSPPGQGYTEAFF,TGTGCCAGCTCACCTCCGGGACAGGGTTACACTGAAGCTTTCTTT
NA,TRBD1,TRBJ2-7,TRBV6-5,CASSYGGRGREQYF,TGTGCCAGCAGCTACGGGGGCAGGGGGCGCGAGCAGTACTTC
once,TRBD2,TRBJ2-7,TRBV7-6,CASSLVLGLAGVREQYF,TGTGCCAGCAGCTTAGTATTGGGACTAGCGGGAGTTCGCGAGCAGTACTTC
NA,NA,TRBJ1-6,TRBV28,CASMRGLNSPLHF,TGTGCCAGCATGCGGGGTTTGAATTCACCCCTCCACTTT
NA,NA,TRBJ1-1,TRBV9,CASGVARANTEAFF,TGTGCCAGCGGCGTAGCCAGGGCGAACACTGAAGCTTTCTTT
NA,TRBD2,TRBJ2-7,TRBV5-5,CASSWTSGGIYEQYF,TGTGCCAGCAGCTGGACTAGCGGGGGGATATACGAGCAGTACTTC
NA,TRBD2,TRBJ2-3,TRBV10-3,CAISLSGGVTDTQYF,TGTGCCATCAGCCTGAGCGGGGGGGTCACAGATACGCAGTATTTT
NA,TRBD2,TRBJ2-1,TRBV6-1,CASSVDTGTGGNNEQFF,TGTGCCAGCAGTGTTGATACCGGGACGGGGGGTAACAATGAGCAGTTCTTC